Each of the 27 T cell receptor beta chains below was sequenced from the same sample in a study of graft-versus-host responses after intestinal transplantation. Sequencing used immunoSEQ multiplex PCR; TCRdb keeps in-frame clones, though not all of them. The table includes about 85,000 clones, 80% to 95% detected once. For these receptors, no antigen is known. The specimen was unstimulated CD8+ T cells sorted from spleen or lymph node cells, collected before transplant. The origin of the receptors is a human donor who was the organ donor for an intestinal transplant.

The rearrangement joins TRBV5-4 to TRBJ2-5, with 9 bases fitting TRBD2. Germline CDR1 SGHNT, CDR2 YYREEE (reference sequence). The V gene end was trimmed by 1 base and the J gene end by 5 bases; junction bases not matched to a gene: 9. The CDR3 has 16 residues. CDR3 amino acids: CASSLYPGGGAETQYF. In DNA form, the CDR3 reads TGTGCCAGCAGCTTGTATCCCGGCGGGGGGGCGGAGACCCAGTACTTC.

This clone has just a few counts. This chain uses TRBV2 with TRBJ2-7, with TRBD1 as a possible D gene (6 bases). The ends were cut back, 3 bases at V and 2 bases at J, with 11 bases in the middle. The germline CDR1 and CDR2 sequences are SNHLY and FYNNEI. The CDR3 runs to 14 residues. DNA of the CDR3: TGTGCCAGCAGTGACTGGACAGATACCTACGAGCAGTACTTC. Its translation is CASSDWTDTYEQYF.

This chain's CDR3 is CATSNEVWLNEQFF. The CDR3 nucleotides are TGTGCCACCAGCAATGAAGTGTGGCTCAATGAGCAGTTCTTC. The chain has TRBV15 and TRBJ2-1; no firm D call. Looked up from germline, CDR1 is LNHNV and CDR2 is YYDKDF (reference sequence). The CDR3 contains 14 residues. Deletions cut 4 bases from V and 6 bases from J, with 13 bases between.

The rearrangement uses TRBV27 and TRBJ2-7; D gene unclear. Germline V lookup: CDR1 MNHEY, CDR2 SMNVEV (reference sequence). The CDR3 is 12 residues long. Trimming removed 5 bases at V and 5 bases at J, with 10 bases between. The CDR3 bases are TGTGCCAGCAGTCCCCAACCCCACGAGCAGTACTTC. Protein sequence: CASSPQPHEQYF.

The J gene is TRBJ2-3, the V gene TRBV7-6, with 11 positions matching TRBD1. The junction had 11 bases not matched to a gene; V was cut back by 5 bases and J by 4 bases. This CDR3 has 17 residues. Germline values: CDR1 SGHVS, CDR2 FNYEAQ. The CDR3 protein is CASSRSPGQGGADTQYF. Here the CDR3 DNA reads TGTGCCAGCAGCCGGTCCCCGGGACAGGGGGGCGCAGATACGCAGTATTTT.

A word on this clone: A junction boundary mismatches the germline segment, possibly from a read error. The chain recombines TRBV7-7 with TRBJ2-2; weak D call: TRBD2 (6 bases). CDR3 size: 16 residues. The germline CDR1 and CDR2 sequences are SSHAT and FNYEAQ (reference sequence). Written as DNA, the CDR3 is TGTGCTAGCAGCTTAATGGGCGGGAATAACACCGGGGAGCTGTTTTTT. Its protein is CASSLMGGNNTGELFF.

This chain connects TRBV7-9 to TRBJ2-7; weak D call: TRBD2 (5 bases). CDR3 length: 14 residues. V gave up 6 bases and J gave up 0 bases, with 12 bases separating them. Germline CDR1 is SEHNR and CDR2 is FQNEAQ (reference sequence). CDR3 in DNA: TGTGCCAGCAGTCCTATACTAGTCTCCTACGAGCAGTACTTC. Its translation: CASSPILVSYEQYF.

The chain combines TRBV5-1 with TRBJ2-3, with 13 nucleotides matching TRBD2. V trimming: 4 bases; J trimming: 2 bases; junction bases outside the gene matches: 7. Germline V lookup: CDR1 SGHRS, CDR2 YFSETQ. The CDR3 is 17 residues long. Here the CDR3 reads CASSPRLAGGLTDTQYF. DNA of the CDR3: TGCGCCAGCAGCCCCCGACTAGCGGGGGGCCTCACAGATACGCAGTATTTT.

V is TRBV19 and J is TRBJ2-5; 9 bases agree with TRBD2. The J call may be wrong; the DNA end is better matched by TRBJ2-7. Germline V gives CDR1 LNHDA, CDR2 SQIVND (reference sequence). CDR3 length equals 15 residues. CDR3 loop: CASSGGSGSHYEQYF. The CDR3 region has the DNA TGTGCCTCCTCAGGAGGTAGCGGGAGTCACTACGAGCAGTACTTC.

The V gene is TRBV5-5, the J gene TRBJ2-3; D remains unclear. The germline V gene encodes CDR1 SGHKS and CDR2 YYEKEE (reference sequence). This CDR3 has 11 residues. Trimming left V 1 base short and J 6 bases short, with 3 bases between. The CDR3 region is CASSLTDTQYF. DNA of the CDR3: TGTGCCAGCAGCTTGACGGATACGCAGTATTTT.

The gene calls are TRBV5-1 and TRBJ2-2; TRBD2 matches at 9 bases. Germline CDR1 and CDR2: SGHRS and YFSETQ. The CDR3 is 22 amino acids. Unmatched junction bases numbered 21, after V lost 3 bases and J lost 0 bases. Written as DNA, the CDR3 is TGCGCCAGCAGCTCGGACATGGGGGTAGCGGGGGAGAACCATGCGAACACCGGGGAGCTGTTTTTT. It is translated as CASSSDMGVAGENHANTGELFF.

The CDR3: CASSREDRLNTEAFF. CDR3 DNA: TGTGCCAGCAGTCGAGAAGACAGGCTGAACACTGAAGCTTTCTTT. J is TRBJ1-1 and V is TRBV27; perhaps TRBD1 as D (6 bases). Germline CDR1 is MNHEY and CDR2 is SMNVEV (reference sequence). The CDR3 is 15 residues long. Trimming took 5 bases from V and 0 from J, leaving 13 bases between them.

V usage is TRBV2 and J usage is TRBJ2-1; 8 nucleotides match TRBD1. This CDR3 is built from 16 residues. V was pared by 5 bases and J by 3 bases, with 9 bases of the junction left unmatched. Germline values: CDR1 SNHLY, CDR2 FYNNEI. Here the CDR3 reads CASSPPDREDYNEQFF. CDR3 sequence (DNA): TGTGCCAGCAGTCCCCCGGACAGGGAGGACTACAATGAGCAGTTCTTC.

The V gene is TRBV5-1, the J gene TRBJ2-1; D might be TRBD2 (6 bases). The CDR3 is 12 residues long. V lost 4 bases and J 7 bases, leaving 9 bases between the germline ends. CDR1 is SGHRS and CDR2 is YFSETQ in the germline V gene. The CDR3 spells CASSQEGNEQFF. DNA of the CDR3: TGCGCCAGCAGCCAGGAGGGAAATGAGCAGTTCTTC.

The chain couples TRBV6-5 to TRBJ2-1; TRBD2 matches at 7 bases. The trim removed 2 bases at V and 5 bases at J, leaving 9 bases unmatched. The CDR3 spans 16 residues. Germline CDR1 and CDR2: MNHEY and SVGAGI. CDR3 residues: CASSYDLGGSDNEQFF. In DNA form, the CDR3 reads TGTGCCAGCAGTTACGACCTGGGGGGGTCAGACAATGAGCAGTTCTTC.

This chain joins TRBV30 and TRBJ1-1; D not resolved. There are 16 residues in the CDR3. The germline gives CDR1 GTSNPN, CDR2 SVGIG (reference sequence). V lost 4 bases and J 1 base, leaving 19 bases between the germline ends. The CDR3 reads CAWTTLPAGPNTEAFF. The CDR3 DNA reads TGTGCCTGGACTACCCTCCCCGCGGGCCCGAACACTGAAGCTTTCTTT. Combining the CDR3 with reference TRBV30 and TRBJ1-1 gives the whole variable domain SQTIHQWPATLVQPVGSPLSLECTVEGTSNPNLYWYRQAAGRGLQLLFYSVGIGQISSEVPQNLSASRPQDRQFILSSKKLLLSDSGFYLCAWTTLPAGPNTEAFFGQGTRLTVV.

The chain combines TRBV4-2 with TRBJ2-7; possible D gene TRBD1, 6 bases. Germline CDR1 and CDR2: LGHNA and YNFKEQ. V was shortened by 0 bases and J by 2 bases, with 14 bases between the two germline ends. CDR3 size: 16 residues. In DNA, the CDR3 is TGTGCCAGCAGCCAAGATTACAGGGCCACTACCTACGAGCAGTACTTC. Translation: CASSQDYRATTYEQYF.

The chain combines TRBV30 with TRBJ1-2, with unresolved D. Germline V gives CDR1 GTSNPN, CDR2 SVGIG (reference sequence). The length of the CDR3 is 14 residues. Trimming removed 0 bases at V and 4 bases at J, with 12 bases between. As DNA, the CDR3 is TGTGCCTGGAGTGTATTGACTCGGAGCTATGGCTACACCTTC. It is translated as CAWSVLTRSYGYTF.

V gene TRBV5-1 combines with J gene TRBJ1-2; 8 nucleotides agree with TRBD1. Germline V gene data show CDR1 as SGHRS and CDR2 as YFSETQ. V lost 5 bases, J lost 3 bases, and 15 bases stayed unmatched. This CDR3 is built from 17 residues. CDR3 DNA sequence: TGCGCCAGCAGGACTACCGGGACAGGCGATACCTACTATGGCTACACCTTC. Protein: CASRTTGTGDTYYGYTF.

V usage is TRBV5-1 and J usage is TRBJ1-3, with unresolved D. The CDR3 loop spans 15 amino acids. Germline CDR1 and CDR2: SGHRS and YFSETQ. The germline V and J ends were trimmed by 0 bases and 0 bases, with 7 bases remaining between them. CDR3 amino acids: CASSLGQFSGNTIYF. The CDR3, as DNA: TGCGCCAGCAGCTTGGGGCAGTTCTCTGGAAACACCATATATTTT.

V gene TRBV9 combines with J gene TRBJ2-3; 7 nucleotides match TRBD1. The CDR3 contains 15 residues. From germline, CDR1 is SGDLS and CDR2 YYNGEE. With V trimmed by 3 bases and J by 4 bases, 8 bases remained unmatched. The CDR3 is CASSETGWDADTQYF. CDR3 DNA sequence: TGTGCCAGCAGCGAGACAGGGTGGGACGCAGATACGCAGTATTTT.

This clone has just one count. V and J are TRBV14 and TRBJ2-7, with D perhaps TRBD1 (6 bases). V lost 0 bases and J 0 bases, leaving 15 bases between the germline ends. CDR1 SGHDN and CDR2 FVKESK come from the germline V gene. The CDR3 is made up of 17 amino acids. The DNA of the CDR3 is TGTGCCAGCAGCCAAGAAAGCTATCACAGGGCCTCCTACGAGCAGTACTTC. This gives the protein CASSQESYHRASYEQYF.

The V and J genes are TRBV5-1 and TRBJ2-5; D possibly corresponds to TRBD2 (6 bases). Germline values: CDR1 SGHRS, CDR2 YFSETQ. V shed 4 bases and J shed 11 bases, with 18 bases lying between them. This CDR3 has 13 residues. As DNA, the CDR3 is TGCGCCAGCAGCGGGGACGGGAGCTGGGAGCAGTACTTC. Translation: CASSGDGSWEQYF.

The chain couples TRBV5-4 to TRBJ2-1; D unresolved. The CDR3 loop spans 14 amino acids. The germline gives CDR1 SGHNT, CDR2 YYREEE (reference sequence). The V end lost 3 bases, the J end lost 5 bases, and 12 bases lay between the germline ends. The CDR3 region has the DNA TGTGCCAGCAGCTCGGTGGTTGGGGACAATGAGCAGTTCTTC. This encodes CASSSVVGDNEQFF.

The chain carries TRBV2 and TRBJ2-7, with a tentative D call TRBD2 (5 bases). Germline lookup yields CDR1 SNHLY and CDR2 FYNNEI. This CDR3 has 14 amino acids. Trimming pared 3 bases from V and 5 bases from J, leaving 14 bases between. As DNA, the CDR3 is TGTGCCAGCAGTGAGATACTAGTTAACCACGAGCAGTACTTC. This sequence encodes CASSEILVNHEQYF.

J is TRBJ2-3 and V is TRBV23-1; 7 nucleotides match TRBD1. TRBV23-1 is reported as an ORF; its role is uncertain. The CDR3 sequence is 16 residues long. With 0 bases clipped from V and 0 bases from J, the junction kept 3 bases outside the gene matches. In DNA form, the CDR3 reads TGCGCCAGCAGTCAATCCCCGGGACAGAGCACAGATACGCAGTATTTT. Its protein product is CASSQSPGQSTDTQYF.

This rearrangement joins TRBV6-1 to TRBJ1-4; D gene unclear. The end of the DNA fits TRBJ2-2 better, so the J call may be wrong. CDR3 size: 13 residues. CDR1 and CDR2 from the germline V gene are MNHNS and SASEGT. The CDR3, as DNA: TGTGCCAGCAGTGAAATTACTCAGACGGAGCTGTTTTTT. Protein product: CASSEITQTELFF.